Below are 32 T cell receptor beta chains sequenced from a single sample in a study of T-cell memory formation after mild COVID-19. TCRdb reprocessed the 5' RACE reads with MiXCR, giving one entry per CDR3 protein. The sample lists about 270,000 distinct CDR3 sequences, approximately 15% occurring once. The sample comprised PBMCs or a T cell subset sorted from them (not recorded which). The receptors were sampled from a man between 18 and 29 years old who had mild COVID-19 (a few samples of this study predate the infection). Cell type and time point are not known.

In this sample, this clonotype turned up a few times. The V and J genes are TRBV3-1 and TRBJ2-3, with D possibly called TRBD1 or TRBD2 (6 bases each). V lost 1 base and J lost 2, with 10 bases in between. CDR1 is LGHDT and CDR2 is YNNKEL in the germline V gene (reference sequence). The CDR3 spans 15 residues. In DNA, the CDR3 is TGTGCCAGCAGCCAAGCCGGGGGCCTCACAGATACGCAGTATTTT. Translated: CASSQAGGLTDTQYF.

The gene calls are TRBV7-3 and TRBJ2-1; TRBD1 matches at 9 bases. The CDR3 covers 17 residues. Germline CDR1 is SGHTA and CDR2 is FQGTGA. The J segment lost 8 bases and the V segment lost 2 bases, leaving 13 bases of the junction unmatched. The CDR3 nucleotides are TGTGCCAGCAGCTTAGGCACAGTCGGGGACAGGGCCCATGAGCAGTTCTTC. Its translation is CASSLGTVGDRAHEQFF.

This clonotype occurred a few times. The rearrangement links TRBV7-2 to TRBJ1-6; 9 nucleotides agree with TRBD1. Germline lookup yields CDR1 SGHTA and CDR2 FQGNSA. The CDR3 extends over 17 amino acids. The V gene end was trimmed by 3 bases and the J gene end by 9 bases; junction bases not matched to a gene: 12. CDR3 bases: TGTGCCAGCAGCTTGGGGGGGCCAGGGACAGGGATTTCACCCCTCCACTTT. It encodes CASSLGGPGTGISPLHF.

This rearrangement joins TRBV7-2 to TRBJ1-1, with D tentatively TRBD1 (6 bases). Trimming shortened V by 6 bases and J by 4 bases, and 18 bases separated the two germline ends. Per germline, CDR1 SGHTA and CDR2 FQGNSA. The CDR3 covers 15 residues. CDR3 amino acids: CASSYGAGAITEAFF. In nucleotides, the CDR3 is TGTGCCAGCAGTTATGGGGCGGGGGCCATCACTGAAGCTTTCTTT.

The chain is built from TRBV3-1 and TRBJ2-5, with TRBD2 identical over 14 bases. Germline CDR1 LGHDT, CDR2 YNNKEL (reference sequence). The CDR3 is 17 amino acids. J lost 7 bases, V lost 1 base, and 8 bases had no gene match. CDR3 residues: CASSQAGTSGGGRTQYF. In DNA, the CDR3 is TGTGCCAGCAGCCAAGCCGGGACTAGCGGGGGAGGAAGGACCCAGTACTTC.

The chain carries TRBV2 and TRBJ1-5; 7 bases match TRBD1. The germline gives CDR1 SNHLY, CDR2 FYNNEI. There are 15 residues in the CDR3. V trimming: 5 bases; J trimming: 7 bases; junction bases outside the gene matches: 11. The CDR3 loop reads CASSQSEGAVQPQHF. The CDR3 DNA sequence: TGTGCCAGCAGTCAATCGGAGGGGGCGGTCCAGCCCCAGCATTTT.

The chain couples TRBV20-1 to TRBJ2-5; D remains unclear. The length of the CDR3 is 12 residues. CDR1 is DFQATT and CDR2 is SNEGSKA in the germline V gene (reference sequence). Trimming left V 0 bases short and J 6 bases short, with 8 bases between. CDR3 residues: CSAREPAKTQYF. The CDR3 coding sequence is TGCAGTGCTAGAGAGCCCGCGAAGACCCAGTACTTC.

CDR3 nucleotides: TGTGCCATCAGTGAAAGGGTTGGCTCCTACGAGCAGTACTTC. The encoded protein is CAISERVGSYEQYF. The chain joins TRBV10-3 to TRBJ2-7; D uncertain. CDR1 ENHRY and CDR2 SYGVKD come from the germline V gene. The CDR3 consists of 14 residues. V was trimmed by 3 bases and J by 0 bases, leaving 9 bases between them.

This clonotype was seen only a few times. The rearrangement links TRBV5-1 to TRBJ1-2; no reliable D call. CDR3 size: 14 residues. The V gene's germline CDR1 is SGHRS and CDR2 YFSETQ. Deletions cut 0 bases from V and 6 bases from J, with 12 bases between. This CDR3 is CASSLGPRMDGYTF. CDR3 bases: TGCGCCAGCAGCTTGGGTCCGAGGATGGATGGCTACACCTTC.

The CDR3 here is CASIGTVEADSPLHF. The CDR3 nucleotides are TGTGCCAGCATCGGGACAGTGGAGGCAGATTCACCCCTCCACTTT. The genes are TRBV6-6 and TRBJ1-6, with 7 bases fitting TRBD1. V lost 7 bases, J lost 8 bases, and 11 bases stayed unmatched. The CDR3 extends over 15 amino acids. Germline V gene sequence: CDR1 MNHNY, CDR2 SVGAGI (reference sequence).

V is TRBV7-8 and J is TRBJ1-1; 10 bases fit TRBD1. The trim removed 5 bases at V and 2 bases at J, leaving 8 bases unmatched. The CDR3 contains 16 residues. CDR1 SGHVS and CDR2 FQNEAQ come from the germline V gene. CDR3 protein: CASSTPDRGGNTEAFF. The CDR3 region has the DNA TGTGCCAGCAGCACCCCGGACAGGGGGGGAAACACTGAAGCTTTCTTT. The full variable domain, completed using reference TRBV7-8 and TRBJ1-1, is GAGVSQSPRYKVAKRGQDVALRCDPISGHVSLFWYQQALGQGPEFLTYFQNEAQLDKSGLPSDRFFAERPEGSVSTLKIQRTQQEDSAVYLCASSTPDRGGNTEAFFGQGTRLTVV.

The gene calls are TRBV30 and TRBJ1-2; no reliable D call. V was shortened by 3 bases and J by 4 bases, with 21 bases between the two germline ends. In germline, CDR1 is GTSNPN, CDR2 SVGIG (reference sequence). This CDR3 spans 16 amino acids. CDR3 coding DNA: TGTGCCTGGAGGGGCGCGTTTAGGCCGGCCCGCTATGGCTACACCTTC. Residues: CAWRGAFRPARYGYTF.

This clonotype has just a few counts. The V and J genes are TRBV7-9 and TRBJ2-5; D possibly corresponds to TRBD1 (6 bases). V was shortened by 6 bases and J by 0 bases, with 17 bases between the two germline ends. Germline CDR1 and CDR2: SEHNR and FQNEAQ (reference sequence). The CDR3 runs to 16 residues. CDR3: CASRSGRGKYQETQYF. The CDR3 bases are TGTGCCAGCAGGAGCGGCAGGGGAAAGTACCAAGAGACCCAGTACTTC. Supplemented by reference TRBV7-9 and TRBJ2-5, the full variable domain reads DTGVSQNPRHKITKRGQNVTFRCDPISEHNRLYWYRQTLGQGPEFLTYFQNEAQLEKSRLLSDRFSAERPKGSFSTLEIQRTEQGDSAMYLCASRSGRGKYQETQYFGPGTRLLVL.

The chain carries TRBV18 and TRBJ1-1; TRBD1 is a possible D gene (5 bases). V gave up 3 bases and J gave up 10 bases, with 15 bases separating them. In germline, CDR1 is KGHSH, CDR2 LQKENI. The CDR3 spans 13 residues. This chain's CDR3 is CASSPPERTGAFF. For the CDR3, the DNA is TGTGCCAGCTCACCTCCAGAGAGAACAGGAGCTTTCTTT.

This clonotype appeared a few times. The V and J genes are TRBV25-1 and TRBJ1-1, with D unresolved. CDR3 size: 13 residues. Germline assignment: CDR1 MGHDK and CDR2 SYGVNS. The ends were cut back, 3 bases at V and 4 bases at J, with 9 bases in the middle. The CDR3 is CASSDGGSTEAFF. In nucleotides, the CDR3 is TGTGCCAGCAGTGACGGCGGGAGCACTGAAGCTTTCTTT.

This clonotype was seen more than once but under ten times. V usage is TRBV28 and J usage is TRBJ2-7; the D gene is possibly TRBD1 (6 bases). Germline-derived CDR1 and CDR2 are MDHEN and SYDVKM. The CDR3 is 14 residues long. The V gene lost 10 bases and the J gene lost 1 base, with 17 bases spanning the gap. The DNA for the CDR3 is TGTGCCACCACTTCGGCGGACAGTTCCTACGAGCAGTACGTC. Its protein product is CATTSADSSYEQYV.

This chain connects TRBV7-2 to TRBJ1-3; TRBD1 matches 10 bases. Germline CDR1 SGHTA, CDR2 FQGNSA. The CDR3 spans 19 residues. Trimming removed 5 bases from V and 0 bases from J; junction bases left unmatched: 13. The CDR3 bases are TGTGCCAGCAGCGTACCAACCGGGACAGGGGCCCTCTCTGGAAACACCATATATTTT. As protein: CASSVPTGTGALSGNTIYF.

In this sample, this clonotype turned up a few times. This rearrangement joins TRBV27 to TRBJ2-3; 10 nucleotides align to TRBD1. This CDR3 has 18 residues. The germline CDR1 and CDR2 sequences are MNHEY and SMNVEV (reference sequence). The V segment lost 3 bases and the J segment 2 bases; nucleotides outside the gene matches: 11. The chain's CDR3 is CASSFSGPGQGLTDTQYF. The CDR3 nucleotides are TGTGCCAGCAGTTTCTCGGGACCGGGACAGGGGCTCACAGATACGCAGTATTTT.

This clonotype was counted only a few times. CDR3 DNA sequence: TGTGCCAGCAGCTTAGATCACGGGGCATTGAAGGGAGAGACCCAGTACTTC. This codes for CASSLDHGALKGETQYF. The chain recombines TRBV11-3 with TRBJ2-5, with D perhaps matching TRBD1 or TRBD2 (5 bases each). The V gene lost 0 bases and the J gene lost 4 bases, with 18 bases spanning the gap. The CDR3 is made up of 17 amino acids. Germline CDR1 SGHNT, CDR2 YENEEA.

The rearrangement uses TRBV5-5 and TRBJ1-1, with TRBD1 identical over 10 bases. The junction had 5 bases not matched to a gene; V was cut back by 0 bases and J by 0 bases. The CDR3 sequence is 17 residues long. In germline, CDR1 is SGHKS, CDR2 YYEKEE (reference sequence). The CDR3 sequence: CASSLVYGTGVNTEAFF. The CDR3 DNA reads TGTGCCAGCAGCTTGGTTTATGGGACAGGGGTGAACACTGAAGCTTTCTTT.

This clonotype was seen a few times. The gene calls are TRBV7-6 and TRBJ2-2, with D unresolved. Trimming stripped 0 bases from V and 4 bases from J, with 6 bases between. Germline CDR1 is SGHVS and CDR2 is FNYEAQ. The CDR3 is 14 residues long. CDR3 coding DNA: TGTGCCAGCAGCTTAGCGGAAAGCACCGGGGAGCTGTTTTTT. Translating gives CASSLAESTGELFF.

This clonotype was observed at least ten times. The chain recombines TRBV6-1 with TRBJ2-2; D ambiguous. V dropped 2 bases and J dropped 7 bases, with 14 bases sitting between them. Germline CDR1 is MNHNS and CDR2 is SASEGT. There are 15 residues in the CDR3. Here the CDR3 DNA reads TGTGCCAGCAGTGAATTTTCCGGGTTGCACGGGGAGCTGTTTTTT. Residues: CASSEFSGLHGELFF.

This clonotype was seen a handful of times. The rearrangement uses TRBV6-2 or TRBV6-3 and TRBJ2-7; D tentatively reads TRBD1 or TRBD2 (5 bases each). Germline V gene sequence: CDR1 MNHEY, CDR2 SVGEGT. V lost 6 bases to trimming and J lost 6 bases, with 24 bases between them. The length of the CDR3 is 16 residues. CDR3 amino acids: CASRRDPGVRGLEQYF. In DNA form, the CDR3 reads TGTGCCAGCAGACGTGACCCCGGGGTTAGGGGTCTCGAGCAGTACTTC.

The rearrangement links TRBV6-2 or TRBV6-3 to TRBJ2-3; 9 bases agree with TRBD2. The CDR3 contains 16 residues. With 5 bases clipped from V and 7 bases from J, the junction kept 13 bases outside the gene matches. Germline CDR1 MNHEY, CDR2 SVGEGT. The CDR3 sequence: CASSATGTSLKYTQYF. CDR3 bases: TGTGCCAGCAGTGCAACCGGGACTAGCCTGAAGTATACGCAGTATTTT.

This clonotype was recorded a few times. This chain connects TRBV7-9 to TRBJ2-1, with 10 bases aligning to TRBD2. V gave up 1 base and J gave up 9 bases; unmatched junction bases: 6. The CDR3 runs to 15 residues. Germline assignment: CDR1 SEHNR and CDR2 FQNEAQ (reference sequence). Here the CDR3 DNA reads TGTGCCAGCAGCTTAGTCAGCGGGGGGGCCCCTGAGCAGTTCTTC. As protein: CASSLVSGGAPEQFF.

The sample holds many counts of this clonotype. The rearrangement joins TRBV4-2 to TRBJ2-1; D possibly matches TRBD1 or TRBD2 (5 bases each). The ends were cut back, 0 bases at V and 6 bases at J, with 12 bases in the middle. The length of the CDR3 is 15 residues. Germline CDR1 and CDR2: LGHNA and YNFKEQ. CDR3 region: CASSQDMGEGNEQFF. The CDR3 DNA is TGTGCCAGCAGCCAAGATATGGGGGAAGGCAATGAGCAGTTCTTC.

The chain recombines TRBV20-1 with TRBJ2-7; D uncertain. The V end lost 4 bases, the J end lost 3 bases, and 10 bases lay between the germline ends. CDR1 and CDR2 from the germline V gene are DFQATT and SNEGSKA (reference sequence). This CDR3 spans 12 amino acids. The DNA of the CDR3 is TGCAGTGCTAAGACACCCGGCTACGAGCAGTACTTC. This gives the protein CSAKTPGYEQYF.

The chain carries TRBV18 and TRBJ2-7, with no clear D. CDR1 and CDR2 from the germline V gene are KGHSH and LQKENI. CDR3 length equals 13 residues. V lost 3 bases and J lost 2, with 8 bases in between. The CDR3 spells CASSPQNAYEQYV. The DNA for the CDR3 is TGTGCCAGCTCACCGCAAAATGCCTACGAGCAGTACGTC.

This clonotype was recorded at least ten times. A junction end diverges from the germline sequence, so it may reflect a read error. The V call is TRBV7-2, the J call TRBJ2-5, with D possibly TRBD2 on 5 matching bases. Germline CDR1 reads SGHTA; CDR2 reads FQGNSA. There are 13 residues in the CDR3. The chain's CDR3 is CASSLVSGETQYF. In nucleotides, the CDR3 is TGCGCCAGCAGCTTGGTCAGCGGCGAGACCCAGTACTTC.

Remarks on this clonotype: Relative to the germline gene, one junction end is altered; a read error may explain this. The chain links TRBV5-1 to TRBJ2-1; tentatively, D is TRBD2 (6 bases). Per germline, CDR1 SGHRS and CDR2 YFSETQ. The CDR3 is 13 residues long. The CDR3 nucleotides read TGCGCCAGCACGGCTAGCGCCTACGATGAGCAGTTCTTC. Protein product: CASTASAYDEQFF.

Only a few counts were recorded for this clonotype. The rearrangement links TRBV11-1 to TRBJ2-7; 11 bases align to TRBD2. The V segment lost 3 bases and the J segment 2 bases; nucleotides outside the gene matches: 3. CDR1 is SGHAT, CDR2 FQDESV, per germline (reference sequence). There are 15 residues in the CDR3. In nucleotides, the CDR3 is TGTGCCAGCAGCTTCGGGACTAGCGGAACCTACGAGCAGTACTTC. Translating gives CASSFGTSGTYEQYF.

The CDR3 loop reads CASSLGRAALHF. As DNA, the CDR3 is TGTGCCAGCAGTTTGGGCAGGGCCGCCTTACATTTT. This chain uses TRBV12-3 or TRBV12-4 with TRBJ1-5; D is perhaps TRBD1 (5 bases). V lost 3 bases and J lost 16, with 16 bases in between. This CDR3 spans 12 amino acids.